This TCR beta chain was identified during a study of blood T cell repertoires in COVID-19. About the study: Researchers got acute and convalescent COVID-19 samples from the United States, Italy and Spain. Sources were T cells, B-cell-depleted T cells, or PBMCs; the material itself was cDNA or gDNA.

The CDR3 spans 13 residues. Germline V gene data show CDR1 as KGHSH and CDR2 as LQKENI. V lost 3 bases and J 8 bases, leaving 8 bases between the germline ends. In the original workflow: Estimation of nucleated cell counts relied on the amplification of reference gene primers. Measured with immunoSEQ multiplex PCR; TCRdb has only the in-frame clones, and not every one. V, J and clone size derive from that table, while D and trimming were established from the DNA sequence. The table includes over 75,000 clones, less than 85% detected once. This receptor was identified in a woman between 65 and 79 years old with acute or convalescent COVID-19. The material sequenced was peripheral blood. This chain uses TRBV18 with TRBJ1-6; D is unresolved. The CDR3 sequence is CASSPLGDSPLHF. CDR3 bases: TGTGCCAGCTCACCGCTCGGGGATTCACCCCTCCACTTT.